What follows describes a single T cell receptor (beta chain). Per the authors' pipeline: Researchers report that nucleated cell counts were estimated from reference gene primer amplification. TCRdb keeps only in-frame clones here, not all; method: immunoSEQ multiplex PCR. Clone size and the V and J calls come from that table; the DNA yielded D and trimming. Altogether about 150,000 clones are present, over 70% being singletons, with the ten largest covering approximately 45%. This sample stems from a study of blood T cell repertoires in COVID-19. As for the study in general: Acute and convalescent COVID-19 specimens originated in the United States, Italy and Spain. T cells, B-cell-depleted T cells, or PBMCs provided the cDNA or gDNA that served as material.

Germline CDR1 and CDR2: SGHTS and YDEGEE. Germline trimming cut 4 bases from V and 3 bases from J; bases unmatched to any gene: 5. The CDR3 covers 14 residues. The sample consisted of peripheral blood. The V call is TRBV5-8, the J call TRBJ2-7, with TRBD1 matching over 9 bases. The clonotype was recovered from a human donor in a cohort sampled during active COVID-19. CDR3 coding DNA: TGTGCCAGCAGCCGACTGGGACAGGGCTACGAGCAGTACGTC. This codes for CASSRLGQGYEQYV.